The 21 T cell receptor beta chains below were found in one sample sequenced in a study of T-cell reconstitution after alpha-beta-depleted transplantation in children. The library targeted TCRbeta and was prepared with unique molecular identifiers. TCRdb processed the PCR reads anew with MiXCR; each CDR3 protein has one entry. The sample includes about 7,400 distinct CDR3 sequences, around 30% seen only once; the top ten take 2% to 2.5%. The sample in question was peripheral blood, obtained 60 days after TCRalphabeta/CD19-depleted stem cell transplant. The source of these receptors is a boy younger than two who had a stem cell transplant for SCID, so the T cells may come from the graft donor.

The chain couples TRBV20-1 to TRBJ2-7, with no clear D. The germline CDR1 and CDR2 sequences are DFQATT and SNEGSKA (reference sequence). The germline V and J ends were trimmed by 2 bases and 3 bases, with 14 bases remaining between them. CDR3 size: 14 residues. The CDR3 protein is CSARRPTGYYEQYF. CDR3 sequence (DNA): TGCAGTGCTAGAAGGCCCACTGGATACTACGAGCAGTACTTC.

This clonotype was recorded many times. The CDR3 nucleotides are TGTGCCAGCAGAAAGAAGACCCAGTACTTC. It yields the protein CASRKKTQYF. The chain has TRBV21-1 and TRBJ2-5. TRBV21-1 is recorded as a pseudogene. The CDR3 runs 10 residues.

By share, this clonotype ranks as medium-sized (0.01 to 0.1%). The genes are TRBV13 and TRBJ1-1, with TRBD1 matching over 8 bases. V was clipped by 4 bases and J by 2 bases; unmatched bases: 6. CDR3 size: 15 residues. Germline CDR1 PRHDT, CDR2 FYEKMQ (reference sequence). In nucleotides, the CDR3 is TGTGCCAGCAGCTCCGGACAGGGCGGAAACACTGAAGCTTTCTTT. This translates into CASSSGQGGNTEAFF.

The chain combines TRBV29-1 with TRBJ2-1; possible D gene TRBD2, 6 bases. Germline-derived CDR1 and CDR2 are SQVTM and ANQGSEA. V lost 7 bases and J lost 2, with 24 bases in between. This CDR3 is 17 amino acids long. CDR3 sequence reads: CSAGMGLGSSTYNEQFF. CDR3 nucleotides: TGCAGCGCCGGAATGGGACTCGGGTCCTCTACCTACAATGAGCAGTTCTTC.

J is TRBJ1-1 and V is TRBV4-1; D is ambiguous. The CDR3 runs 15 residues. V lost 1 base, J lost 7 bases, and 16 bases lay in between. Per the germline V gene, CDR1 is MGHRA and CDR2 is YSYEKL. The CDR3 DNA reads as TGCGCCAGCAGCCAAGTCCCATACGACCGAAGTGAAGCTTTCTTT. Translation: CASSQVPYDRSEAFF.

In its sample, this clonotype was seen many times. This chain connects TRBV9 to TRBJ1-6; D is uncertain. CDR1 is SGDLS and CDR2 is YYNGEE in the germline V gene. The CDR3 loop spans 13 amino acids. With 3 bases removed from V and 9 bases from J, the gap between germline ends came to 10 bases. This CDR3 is CASSAGPFSPLHF. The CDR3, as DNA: TGTGCCAGCAGCGCAGGCCCTTTTTCACCCCTCCACTTT.

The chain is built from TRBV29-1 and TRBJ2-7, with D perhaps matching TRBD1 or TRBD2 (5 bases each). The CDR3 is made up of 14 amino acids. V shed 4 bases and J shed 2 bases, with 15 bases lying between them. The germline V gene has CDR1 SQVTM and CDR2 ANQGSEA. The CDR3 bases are TGCAGCGTTGTTTTTCGGGGCACAACCTACGAGCAGTACTTC. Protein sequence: CSVVFRGTTYEQYF.

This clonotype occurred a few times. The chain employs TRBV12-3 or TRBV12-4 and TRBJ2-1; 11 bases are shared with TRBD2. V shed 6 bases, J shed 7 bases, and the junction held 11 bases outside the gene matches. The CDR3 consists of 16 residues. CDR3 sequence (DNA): TGTGCCAGCAGCCTCCCGTCTAGCGGGAGGAAAAATGAGCAGTTCTTC. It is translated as CASSLPSSGRKNEQFF.

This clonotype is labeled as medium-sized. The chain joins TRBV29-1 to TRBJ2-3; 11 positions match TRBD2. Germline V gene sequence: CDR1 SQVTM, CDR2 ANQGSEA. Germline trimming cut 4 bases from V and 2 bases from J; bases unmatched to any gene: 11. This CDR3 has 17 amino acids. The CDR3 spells CSVGGSGSGGATDTQYF. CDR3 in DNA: TGCAGCGTTGGTGGATCGGGTAGCGGGGGGGCCACAGATACGCAGTATTTT.

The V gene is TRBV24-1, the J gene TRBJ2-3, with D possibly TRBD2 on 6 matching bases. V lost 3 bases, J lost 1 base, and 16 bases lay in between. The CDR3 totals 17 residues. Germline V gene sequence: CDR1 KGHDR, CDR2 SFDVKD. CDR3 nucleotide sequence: TGTGCCACCAGTGATGCCGGGACTGCCGATGGCACAGATACGCAGTATTTT. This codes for CATSDAGTADGTDTQYF.

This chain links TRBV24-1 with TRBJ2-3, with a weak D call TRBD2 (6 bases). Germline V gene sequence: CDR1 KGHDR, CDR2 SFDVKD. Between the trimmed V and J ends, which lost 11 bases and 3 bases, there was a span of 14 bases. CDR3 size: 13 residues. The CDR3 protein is CAIREAGTDTQYF. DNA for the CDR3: TGTGCCATCAGGGAGGCGGGTACAGATACGCAGTATTTT.

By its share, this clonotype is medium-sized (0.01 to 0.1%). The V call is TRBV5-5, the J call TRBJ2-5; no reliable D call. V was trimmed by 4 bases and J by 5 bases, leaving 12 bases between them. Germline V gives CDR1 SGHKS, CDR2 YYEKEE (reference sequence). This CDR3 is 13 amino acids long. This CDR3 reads CASSLVPRETQYF. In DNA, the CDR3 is TGTGCCAGCAGCCTGGTCCCTAGGGAGACCCAGTACTTC.

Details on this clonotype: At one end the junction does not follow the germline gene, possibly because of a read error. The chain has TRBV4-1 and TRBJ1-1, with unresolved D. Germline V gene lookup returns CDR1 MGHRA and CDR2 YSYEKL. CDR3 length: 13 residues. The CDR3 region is CASRVGRRTGAFF. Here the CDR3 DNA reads TGCGCCAGCAGGGTGGGGAGAAGGACTGGAGCTTTCTTT.

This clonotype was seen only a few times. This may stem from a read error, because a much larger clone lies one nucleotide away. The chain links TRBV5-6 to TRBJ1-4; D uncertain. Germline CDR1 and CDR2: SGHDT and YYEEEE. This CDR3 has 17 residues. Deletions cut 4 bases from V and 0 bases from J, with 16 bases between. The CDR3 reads CASSPGSHPTTNEKLFF. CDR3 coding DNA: TGTGCCAGCAGCCCCGGGAGTCATCCGACAACTAATGAAAAACTGTTTTTT.

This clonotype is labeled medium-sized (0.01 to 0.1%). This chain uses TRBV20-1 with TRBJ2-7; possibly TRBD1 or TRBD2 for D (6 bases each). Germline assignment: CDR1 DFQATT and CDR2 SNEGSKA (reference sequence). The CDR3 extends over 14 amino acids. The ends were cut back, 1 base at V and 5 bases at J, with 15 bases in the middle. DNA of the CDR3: TGCAGTGCTAGAGTGCACCAAGGGGGGAACGAGCAGTACTTC. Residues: CSARVHQGGNEQYF.

CDR3 sequence reads: CASSFGERGQETQYF. CDR3 DNA sequence: TGTGCCAGCAGCTTCGGTGAGAGGGGGCAAGAGACCCAGTACTTC. The rearrangement links TRBV5-5 to TRBJ2-5, with a tentative D call TRBD1 (6 bases). The CDR3 has 15 residues. Germline V gives CDR1 SGHKS, CDR2 YYEKEE (reference sequence). The germline V and J ends were trimmed by 2 bases and 2 bases, with 13 bases remaining between them.

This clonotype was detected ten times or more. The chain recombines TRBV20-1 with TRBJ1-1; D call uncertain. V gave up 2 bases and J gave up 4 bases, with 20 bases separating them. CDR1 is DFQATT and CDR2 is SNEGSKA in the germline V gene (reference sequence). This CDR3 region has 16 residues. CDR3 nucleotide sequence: TGCAGTGCTAGACCTCGGGTAGTGAGGTGGGGCACTGAAGCTTTCTTT. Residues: CSARPRVVRWGTEAFF.

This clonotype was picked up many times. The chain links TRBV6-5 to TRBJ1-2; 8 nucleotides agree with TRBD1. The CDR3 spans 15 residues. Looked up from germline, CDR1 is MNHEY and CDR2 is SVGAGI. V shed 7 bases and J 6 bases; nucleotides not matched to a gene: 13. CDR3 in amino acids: CASTGTGRGFDGYTF. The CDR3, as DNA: TGTGCCAGCACCGGGACAGGCAGGGGGTTCGATGGCTACACCTTC.

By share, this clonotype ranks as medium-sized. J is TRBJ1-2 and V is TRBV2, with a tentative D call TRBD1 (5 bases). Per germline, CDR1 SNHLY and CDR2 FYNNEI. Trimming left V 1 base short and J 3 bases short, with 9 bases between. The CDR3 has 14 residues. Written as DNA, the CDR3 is TGTGCCAGCAGTGAAGGGGGACGCCACTATGGCTACACCTTC. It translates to CASSEGGRHYGYTF.

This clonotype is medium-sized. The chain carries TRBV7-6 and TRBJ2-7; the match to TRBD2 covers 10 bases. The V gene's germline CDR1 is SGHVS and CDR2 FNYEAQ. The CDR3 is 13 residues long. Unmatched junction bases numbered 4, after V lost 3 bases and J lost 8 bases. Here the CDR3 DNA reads TGTGCCAGCAGCTTCCCGGGACTAGCGAAGCAGTACTTC. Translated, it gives CASSFPGLAKQYF.

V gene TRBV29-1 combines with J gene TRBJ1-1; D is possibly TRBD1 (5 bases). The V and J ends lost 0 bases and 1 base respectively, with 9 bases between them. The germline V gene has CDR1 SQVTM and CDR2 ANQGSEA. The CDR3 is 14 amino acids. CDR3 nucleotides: TGCAGCGTTGAAGACAGGGTTGGGAACACTGAAGCTTTCTTT. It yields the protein CSVEDRVGNTEAFF.